These 27 T cell receptor beta chains came from one sample sequenced in a study of cytomegalovirus exposure and HLA in healthy donors. The PCR used 60 Vbeta and 13 Jbeta primers. This table comes from immunoSEQ multiplex PCR, and its TCRdb copy is limited to in-frame clones, with some not included. The repertoire includes tens of thousands of clones, about 81% of them detected once, and roughly 51% sits in the top ten. The sample taken for sequencing was PBMCs. These TCRs come from a man in his fifties or sixties in good health and CMV-seropositive.

Only a few counts were recorded for this clone. The CDR3 carries no conserved terminal phenylalanine or tryptophan, so it likely arises from a read error. The chain combines TRBV13 with TRBJ1-1; no firm D call. The CDR3 loop spans 13 amino acids. Germline V gene data show CDR1 as PRHDT and CDR2 as FYEKMQ (reference sequence). CDR3 nucleotides: TGTGCCCGCAGCCAGGCCCCTACCTCTGAAGCTTTCTTG. This translates into CARSQAPTSEAFL.

As regards this clone: As the CDR3 is not closed by the conserved phenylalanine or tryptophan, this likely results from a read error. It is unclear where the CDR3 begins or ends on the DNA, so no DNA is shown, and the CDR3 is as TCRdb lists it. This rearrangement joins TRBV9 to TRBJ2-7; the table assigns TRBD1, which was not confirmed against the DNA. Per germline, CDR1 SGDLS and CDR2 YYNGEE. Termini included, the CDR3 measures 15 amino acids. The chain's CDR3 is CGSSSQGPRSYEQCL.

This chain links TRBV18 with TRBJ1-3; unclear D gene. The V end lost 1 base, the J end lost 0 bases, and 13 bases lay between the germline ends. The CDR3 has 17 residues. The germline V gene encodes CDR1 KGHSH and CDR2 LQKENI. The CDR3 DNA sequence: TGTGCCAGCTCACCACAAGGGCGGGCAAGCTCTGGAAACACCATATATTTT. Translating it yields CASSPQGRASSGNTIYF.

In the case of this clone: No conserved phenylalanine or tryptophan is present at the end of the CDR3, so a read error is the likely explanation. The gene calls are TRBV5-1 and TRBJ2-7, with 8 bases lining up with TRBD2. Germline V CDR1 and CDR2: SGHRS, YFSETQ. J was trimmed by 5 bases and V by 2 bases; bases with no gene match: 3. The CDR3 spans 13 residues. CDR3 sequence: CASSFGLANEQYL. The CDR3 DNA sequence: TGCGCCAGCAGCTTCGGACTAGCCAACGAGCAGTACCTC.

CDR3 DNA: TGTGCCAGCAGCTTAGTGGCTGGTCCGCTCATGAACACTGAAGCTTTCTTT. It encodes CASSLVAGPLMNTEAFF. The V and J genes are TRBV11-2 and TRBJ1-1; no clear D gene. Germline V gives CDR1 SGHAT, CDR2 FQNNGV. V lost 1 base, J lost 0 bases, and 15 bases lay in between. There are 17 residues in the CDR3.

About this clone: A read error may produce the germline difference seen at one junction end. The chain uses TRBV5-1 and TRBJ2-1; D uncertain. Germline CDR1 and CDR2: SGHRS and YFSETQ. The CDR3 is 14 residues long. DNA of the CDR3: TGTGCCAGCAGCTTCGGTCTAGTTGTCTATGAGCAGTTCTTC. This codes for CASSFGLVVYEQFF.

This chain uses TRBV7-3 with TRBJ2-5; 12 nucleotides agree with TRBD2. The CDR3 covers 19 residues. V dropped 5 bases and J dropped 0; count of bases not matched to a gene: 13. Germline CDR1 reads SGHTA; CDR2 reads FQGTGA. In nucleotides, the CDR3 is TGTGCCAGCAGCCAAACGGGACTAGCGGGCGCCCCGTACCAAGAGACCCAGTACTTC. Amino acids: CASSQTGLAGAPYQETQYF.

This clone was counted between two and nine times. This sequence joins TRBV27 and TRBJ1-2; the match to TRBD1 covers 9 bases. CDR1 is MNHEY, CDR2 SMNVEV, per germline (reference sequence). This CDR3 has 16 residues. The J segment lost 3 bases and the V segment lost 0 bases, leaving 5 bases of the junction unmatched. The DNA of the CDR3 is TGTGCCAGCAGTTTATCACGTGGACAGGGGCACTATGGCTACACCTTC. Translating gives CASSLSRGQGHYGYTF.

The chain links TRBV14 to TRBJ2-1; 14 bases agree with TRBD2. This CDR3 is built from 17 residues. V dropped 4 bases and J dropped 1; count of bases not matched to a gene: 3. CDR1 is SGHDN, CDR2 FVKESK, per germline. The CDR3 DNA reads TGTGCCAGCAGCCGCGGGACTAGCGGGAGTTCCTACAATGAGCAGTTCTTC. Its protein product is CASSRGTSGSSYNEQFF.

The genes are TRBV7-3 and TRBJ2-2, with 9 bases lining up with TRBD1. Germline CDR1 reads SGHTA; CDR2 reads FQGTGA. The V segment lost 5 bases and the J segment 7 bases; nucleotides outside the gene matches: 5. The CDR3 has 14 amino acids. This CDR3 reads CASSPTGGIGELFF. The CDR3 DNA sequence: TGTGCCAGCAGCCCGACAGGGGGTATCGGGGAGCTGTTTTTT.

This clone was recorded once. The CDR3 loop is CAISEAGGQSYGYTF. The CDR3 coding sequence is TGTGCCATCAGTGAGGCCGGGGGTCAGAGCTATGGCTACACCTTC. The chain carries TRBV10-3 and TRBJ1-2; a possible D gene is TRBD1 (5 bases). The CDR3 consists of 15 residues. Looked up from germline, CDR1 is ENHRY and CDR2 is SYGVKD. V shed 2 bases and J shed 4 bases, with 14 bases lying between them.

J is TRBJ2-2 and V is TRBV27; D is perhaps TRBD1 (7 bases). The germline V gene encodes CDR1 MNHEY and CDR2 SMNVEV (reference sequence). The CDR3 extends over 17 amino acids. Trimming stripped 5 bases from V and 4 bases from J, with 20 bases between. CDR3 region: CASSPISFQGGTGELFF. The CDR3 DNA reads TGTGCCAGCAGTCCCATAAGTTTCCAGGGGGGCACCGGGGAGCTGTTTTTT.

This clone showed up just a few times. The chain has TRBV7-3 and TRBJ2-7, with 7 positions matching TRBD1. Germline trimming cut 5 bases from V and 1 base from J; bases unmatched to any gene: 5. Per germline, CDR1 SGHTA and CDR2 FQGTGA. The length of the CDR3 is 14 residues. The CDR3 sequence is CASSPSGGSYEQYF. The CDR3 DNA reads as TGTGCCAGCAGCCCCTCAGGGGGTTCCTACGAGCAGTACTTC.

This clone was seen more than once but under ten times. This sequence joins TRBV19 and TRBJ1-5, with D maybe TRBD1 (6 bases). The CDR3 has 15 residues. Trimming left V 6 bases short and J 3 bases short, with 15 bases between. Germline V CDR1 and CDR2: LNHDA, SQIVND (reference sequence). Here the CDR3 DNA reads TGTGCCAGTAGCCCTCTGGACAGAGCCAATCAGCCCCAGCATTTT. It yields the protein CASSPLDRANQPQHF. Full variable domain (outside the CDR3, taken from reference TRBV19 and TRBJ1-5): DGGITQSPKYLFRKEGQNVTLSCEQNLNHDAMYWYRQDPGQGLRLIYYSQIVNDFQKGDIAEGYSVSREKKESFPLTVTSAQKNPTAFYLCASSPLDRANQPQHFGDGTRLSIL.

The sample holds a few counts of this clone. The J gene is TRBJ1-1, the V gene TRBV18; D perhaps matches TRBD1 (6 bases). The CDR3 sequence is 14 residues long. Trimming took 6 bases from V and 3 from J, leaving 14 bases between them. Germline CDR1 and CDR2: KGHSH and LQKENI. CDR3 sequence: CASSVRQADTEAFF. The CDR3 bases are TGTGCCAGCTCCGTTAGACAGGCGGACACTGAAGCTTTCTTT.

With respect to this clone: Given the absence of the conserved phenylalanine or tryptophan at the CDR3 end, a read error is likely. No DNA is shown, since the ends of the CDR3 on it are uncertain; the CDR3 is the one TCRdb lists. This chain connects TRBV9 to TRBJ2-7; the table's TRBD2 call for D was not verified on the DNA. Germline V gene sequence: CDR1 SGDLS, CDR2 YYNGEE. The CDR3 is 15 residues long, ends included. The CDR3 loop reads CGSSSQRPSSYEQCL.

This clone has a single count. The chain is built from TRBV19 and TRBJ1-4; D is uncertain. V gave up 4 bases and J gave up 5 bases, with 11 bases separating them. The CDR3 loop spans 14 amino acids. CDR1 is LNHDA, CDR2 SQIVND, per germline (reference sequence). In nucleotides, the CDR3 is TGTGCCAGTAGTACAGAATTACTGAATGAAAAACTGTTTTTT. It encodes CASSTELLNEKLFF.

The chain recombines TRBV5-1 with TRBJ1-1; 11 bases map to TRBD1. J was trimmed by 10 bases and V by 4 bases; bases with no gene match: 6. This CDR3 contains 13 residues. Germline V gene sequence: CDR1 SGHRS, CDR2 YFSETQ. The CDR3 sequence: CASSEPGQGGAFF. The CDR3 DNA follows: TGCGCCAGCAGCGAGCCGGGACAGGGGGGAGCTTTCTTT.

This clone occurred once. This chain links TRBV28 with TRBJ2-7, with D possibly being TRBD1 (5 bases). This CDR3 is built from 12 residues. Trimming shortened V by 6 bases and J by 2 bases, and 8 bases separated the two germline ends. Germline assignment: CDR1 MDHEN and CDR2 SYDVKM. Here the CDR3 DNA reads TGTGCCAGCAGCACGACAGCCTACGAGCAGTACTTC. This gives the protein CASSTTAYEQYF.

The V call is TRBV5-4, the J call TRBJ2-7, with 7 bases matching TRBD1. The CDR3 length is 15 residues. The trim removed 4 bases at V and 6 bases at J, leaving 13 bases unmatched. The germline gives CDR1 SGHNT, CDR2 YYREEE (reference sequence). The CDR3 DNA follows: TGTGCCAGCAGCCGCAAGGACCGGGACAGCGGCGAGCAGTACTTC. This encodes CASSRKDRDSGEQYF.

J is TRBJ2-1 and V is TRBV7-3; 7 positions agree with TRBD2. This CDR3 is 17 amino acids long. Trimming removed 1 base from V and 5 bases from J; junction bases left unmatched: 11. Germline lookup yields CDR1 SGHTA and CDR2 FQGTGA. The CDR3 sequence: CASSLILAALGDNEQFF. The CDR3 region has the DNA TGTGCCAGCAGCTTAATTCTAGCGGCCCTAGGAGACAATGAGCAGTTCTTC.

In its sample, this clone is medium-sized (0.01 to 0.1%). The chain couples TRBV10-2 to TRBJ1-1; 8 bases align to TRBD1. CDR1 WSHSY and CDR2 SAAADI come from the germline V gene. The CDR3 is 15 residues long. With V trimmed by 4 bases and J by 5 bases, 9 bases remained unmatched. CDR3 protein: CASSGPGQGGTEAFF. The CDR3 nucleotides are TGCGCCAGCAGTGGCCCTGGACAGGGTGGAACTGAAGCTTTCTTT.

This clone was found a few times. This chain joins TRBV30 and TRBJ1-1; D gene unclear. The CDR3 covers 12 residues. The germline V and J ends were trimmed by 2 bases and 1 base, with 5 bases remaining between them. Germline loops: CDR1 GTSNPN, CDR2 SVGIG (reference sequence). The CDR3 sequence is CAWSYRNTEAFF. The DNA for the CDR3 is TGTGCCTGGAGTTACAGGAACACTGAAGCTTTCTTT.

The sample holds a few counts of this clone. The chain uses TRBV4-1 and TRBJ2-7; 13 bases align to TRBD2. V was pared by 4 bases and J by 5 bases, with 14 bases of the junction left unmatched. The CDR3 is 18 residues long. Germline CDR1 reads MGHRA; CDR2 reads YSYEKL. The CDR3 DNA reads TGCGCCAGCAGCCCTACCGGACTAGCGGGAGATAAAATCCACGAGCAGTACTTC. It translates to CASSPTGLAGDKIHEQYF.

The rearrangement links TRBV9 to TRBJ2-3; TRBD2 matches 8 bases. Losses at the gene ends were 6 bases for V and 5 bases for J; bases not matched to a gene: 11. CDR3 length: 15 amino acids. Germline V lookup: CDR1 SGDLS, CDR2 YYNGEE. CDR3 DNA: TGTGCCAGCAACAAGGGACTAGTAAAGGGAGATACGCAGTATTTT. Encoded protein: CASNKGLVKGDTQYF.

The J gene is TRBJ2-2, the V gene TRBV4-3; D perhaps matches TRBD1 (6 bases). Germline V gene data show CDR1 as LGHNA and CDR2 as YSLEER. The CDR3 extends over 15 amino acids. Deletions cut 2 bases from V and 2 bases from J, with 9 bases between. CDR3 region: CASSQTGINTGELFF. CDR3 DNA sequence: TGCGCCAGCAGCCAAACAGGGATAAACACCGGGGAGCTGTTTTTT.

This clone was detected only a few times. Since a far larger clone is one base different, this is likely a read error. The chain has TRBV6-5 and TRBJ2-2, with 7 bases lining up with TRBD1. Germline V CDR1 and CDR2: MNHEY, SVGAGI. CDR3 length equals 14 residues. The CDR3, as DNA: TGTGCCAGCAGCCCACAGGGGATGACCGGGCAGCTGTTTTTT. Translation: CASSPQGMTGQLFF.